Presented here are 29 T cell receptor beta chains from one specimen sequenced in a study of shared clonotypes between healthy human individuals. Here immunoSEQ multiplex PCR was the method, and the copy in TCRdb shows in-frame clones only, minus some. The sample lists fewer than 1.4 million clones, about four fifths occurring once. The sequenced sample consisted of memory CD4+ T cells from PBMCs. Indicated subset: CD45RA-negative fraction. Every receptor here comes from a man aged 18 to 29 in good health. Some clones in this sample may be carry-over from other donors' samples.

This clone was counted a few times. J is TRBJ2-2 and V is TRBV7-2; 9 positions agree with TRBD2. CDR1 and CDR2 from the germline V gene are SGHTA and FQGNSA. V lost 2 bases and J lost 1; bases outside the gene matches: 8. This CDR3 is 18 amino acids long. The CDR3 bases are TGTGCCAGCAGCTTAAACATTGGCGGGAGGGGGAACACCGGGGAGCTGTTTTTT. This codes for CASSLNIGGRGNTGELFF.

This clone appeared many times. The chain carries TRBV14 and TRBJ1-3; D is perhaps TRBD1 (5 bases). The V end lost 4 bases, the J end lost 5 bases, and 15 bases lay between the germline ends. This CDR3 has 15 residues. The germline V gene encodes CDR1 SGHDN and CDR2 FVKESK. CDR3 in amino acids: CASSRGGLLRNTIYF. Written as DNA, the CDR3 is TGTGCCAGCAGCCGGGGGGGACTGCTAAGAAACACCATATATTTT.

This chain joins TRBV30 and TRBJ2-1; 10 bases are a match to TRBD2. Germline trimming cut 4 bases from V and 0 bases from J; bases unmatched to any gene: 9. Germline V gene sequence: CDR1 GTSNPN, CDR2 SVGIG (reference sequence). The CDR3 sequence is 17 residues long. The CDR3 coding sequence is TGTGCCTGGACGGGACTAGCGTTGGAAAGCTCCTACAATGAGCAGTTCTTC. Translating it yields CAWTGLALESSYNEQFF.

V gene TRBV10-3 combines with J gene TRBJ2-5; TRBD1 matches at 11 bases. V trimming: 6 bases; J trimming: 4 bases; junction bases outside the gene matches: 7. CDR3 size: 15 residues. Germline V gives CDR1 ENHRY, CDR2 SYGVKD. DNA of the CDR3: TGTGCCATCAGCGGGGACAGGGGGTTTGGAGAGACCCAGTACTTC. This codes for CAISGDRGFGETQYF.

V and J are TRBV5-6 and TRBJ2-7; D is possibly TRBD2 (7 bases). The V gene lost 2 bases and the J gene lost 5 bases, with 23 bases spanning the gap. Germline V gene lookup returns CDR1 SGHDT and CDR2 YYEEEE. The CDR3 covers 17 residues. The CDR3 coding sequence is TGTGCCAGCAGCTTTTCCAGGGGTTCGGGGGGCCCAAACGAGCAGTACTTC. Its translation: CASSFSRGSGGPNEQYF.

As concerns this clone: With a much larger clone just one base away, this may be a read error. The same CDR3 can be traced to other DNA sequences in this sample. The genes are TRBV5-1 and TRBJ2-1; 13 nucleotides match TRBD2. This CDR3 is built from 15 residues. Germline-derived CDR1 and CDR2 are SGHRS and YFSETQ. J lost 6 bases, V lost 4 bases, and 4 bases had no gene match. CDR3 coding DNA: TGCGCCAGCAGCCCGGGACTAGCGGGGTCCAATGAGCAGTTCTTC. Amino acids: CASSPGLAGSNEQFF.

This chain links TRBV15 with TRBJ1-5, with 12 bases matching TRBD1. Trimming removed 4 bases from V and 7 bases from J; junction bases left unmatched: 2. Germline CDR1 and CDR2: LNHNV and YYDKDF (reference sequence). The CDR3 loop spans 14 amino acids. CDR3 DNA sequence: TGTGCCACCAGCATAGGGACAGGGGGCCAGCCCCAGCATTTT. Its protein product is CATSIGTGGQPQHF.

The V call is TRBV5-6, the J call TRBJ1-2; TRBD1 aligns across 9 bases. Germline CDR1 reads SGHDT; CDR2 reads YYEEEE. This CDR3 region has 17 residues. V lost 1 base to trimming and J lost 3 bases; unmatched junction nucleotides: 10. The DNA of the CDR3 is TGTGCCAGCAGCTTGAACTGGGTTACAGGGGGCGACTATGGCTACACCTTC. It codes for CASSLNWVTGGDYGYTF.

The chain carries TRBV2 and TRBJ2-7, with D tentatively TRBD2 (6 bases). CDR3 size: 15 residues. Germline V gene sequence: CDR1 SNHLY, CDR2 FYNNEI. The germline V and J ends were trimmed by 5 bases and 6 bases, with 20 bases remaining between them. This chain's CDR3 is CASSSLTRRLSEQYF. Here the CDR3 DNA reads TGTGCCAGCAGTTCCTTGACTAGACGTCTCTCCGAGCAGTACTTC.

This clone was seen only once. The chain joins TRBV5-3 to TRBJ2-7; no clear D gene. TRBV5-3 falls under the ORF class, with uncertain function. The CDR3 contains 15 residues. V gave up 3 bases and J gave up 0 bases, with 13 bases separating them. DNA for the CDR3: TGTGCCAGAAGCTCGTTCCGGCCTTCCTCCTACGAGCAGTACTTC. It encodes CARSSFRPSSYEQYF.

CDR3 DNA sequence: TGTGCCTGGAGTTCAGGGCGAGGAAACACCATATATTTT. It is translated as CAWSSGRGNTIYF. The chain is built from TRBV30 and TRBJ1-3; tentatively, D is TRBD1 (5 bases). CDR3 length: 13 amino acids. CDR1 and CDR2 from the germline V gene are GTSNPN and SVGIG (reference sequence). The V and J ends lost 2 bases and 4 bases respectively, with 9 bases between them. Together with reference TRBV30 and TRBJ1-3, the CDR3 gives the full variable domain: SQTIHQWPATLVQPVGSPLSLECTVEGTSNPNLYWYRQAAGRGLQLLFYSVGIGQISSEVPQNLSASRPQDRQFILSSKKLLLSDSGFYLCAWSSGRGNTIYFGEGSWLTVV.

CDR3 in DNA: TGCGCCAGCAGCCAAAACCCGGGACAGGGGGCGGAGACCCAGTACTTC. Its translation is CASSQNPGQGAETQYF. The genes are TRBV5-1 and TRBJ2-5, with 12 bases fitting TRBD1. Germline trimming cut 4 bases from V and 5 bases from J; bases unmatched to any gene: 9. The CDR3 spans 16 residues. The germline V gene encodes CDR1 SGHRS and CDR2 YFSETQ. Full variable domain (rest looked up from reference TRBV5-1 and TRBJ2-5): KAGVTQTPRYLIKTRGQQVTLSCSPISGHRSVSWYQQTPGQGLQFLFEYFSETQRNKGNFPGRFSGRQFSNSRSEMNVSTLELGDSALYLCASSQNPGQGAETQYFGPGTRLLVL.

The rearrangement links TRBV7-9 to TRBJ2-1; D is perhaps TRBD1 (6 bases). CDR1 is SEHNR and CDR2 is FQNEAQ in the germline V gene (reference sequence). This CDR3 comprises 13 residues. V was clipped by 2 bases and J by 9 bases, with 11 bases between them. The CDR3 loop is CASSLSGVGEQFF. The CDR3 region has the DNA TGTGCCAGCAGCTTATCAGGGGTAGGTGAGCAGTTCTTC.

The CDR3 protein is CASSRTGKTEAFF. In DNA, the CDR3 is TGTGCCAGTAGTCGGACAGGGAAGACTGAAGCTTTCTTT. The chain carries TRBV19 and TRBJ1-1, with 8 bases that match TRBD1. V lost 5 bases and J lost 5; bases outside the gene matches: 4. The germline V gene has CDR1 LNHDA and CDR2 SQIVND (reference sequence). This CDR3 contains 13 residues. The full variable domain, its missing parts supplied by reference TRBV19 and TRBJ1-1, is DGGITQSPKYLFRKEGQNVTLSCEQNLNHDAMYWYRQDPGQGLRLIYYSQIVNDFQKGDIAEGYSVSREKKESFPLTVTSAQKNPTAFYLCASSRTGKTEAFFGQGTRLTVV.

This sequence joins TRBV5-1 and TRBJ1-4; D call uncertain. This CDR3 region has 14 residues. Germline V gives CDR1 SGHRS, CDR2 YFSETQ. The ends were cut back, 2 bases at V and 4 bases at J, with 9 bases in the middle. The CDR3: CASSFLGFNEKLFF. CDR3 DNA: TGCGCCAGCAGCTTTCTAGGTTTTAATGAAAAACTGTTTTTT.

The chain links TRBV19 to TRBJ1-2; D unclear. The CDR3 covers 12 residues. Germline CDR1 LNHDA, CDR2 SQIVND (reference sequence). Trimming left V 4 bases short and J 0 bases short, with 3 bases between. The CDR3 here is CASSTPNYGYTF. The CDR3 DNA reads as TGTGCCAGTAGTACCCCTAACTATGGCTACACCTTC.

This clone was counted once. CDR3 bases: TGCGCCAGCAGCGGGCTAGCGGGAGGGTCCTACGAGCAGTACTTC. Translating it yields CASSGLAGGSYEQYF. V usage is TRBV5-1 and J usage is TRBJ2-7; 12 bases fit TRBD2. There are 15 residues in the CDR3. The J segment lost 1 base and the V segment lost 4 bases, leaving 3 bases of the junction unmatched. Germline V gene data show CDR1 as SGHRS and CDR2 as YFSETQ.

Concerning this clone: Other DNA sequences from this sample encode an identical CDR3 as well. The V call is TRBV7-3, the J call TRBJ2-2, with TRBD2 as a possible D gene (5 bases). Trimming removed 3 bases at V and 5 bases at J, with 7 bases between. CDR1 is SGHTA and CDR2 is FQGTGA in the germline V gene. The CDR3 loop spans 13 amino acids. The CDR3 DNA follows: TGTGCCAGCAGCTTGAGGGTGACCGGGGAGCTGTTTTTT. Translated: CASSLRVTGELFF.

Points on this clone: The sample contains more than one DNA sequence encoding this CDR3. This chain links TRBV29-1 with TRBJ2-1, with 8 nucleotides matching TRBD2. Per germline, CDR1 SQVTM and CDR2 ANQGSEA. The CDR3 is 12 amino acids. The trim removed 7 bases at V and 6 bases at J, leaving 5 bases unmatched. Here the CDR3 reads CSGGLAANEQFF. The CDR3 DNA reads as TGCAGCGGCGGACTAGCCGCCAATGAGCAGTTCTTC.

The chain uses TRBV5-1 and TRBJ1-2, with 7 bases aligning to TRBD1. The V segment lost 4 bases and the J segment 4 bases; nucleotides outside the gene matches: 7. This CDR3 contains 14 residues. Germline V lookup: CDR1 SGHRS, CDR2 YFSETQ. This chain's CDR3 is CASSPYPGGYGYTF. CDR3 bases: TGCGCCAGCAGCCCCTACCCAGGGGGCTATGGCTACACCTTC.

The V call is TRBV5-1, the J call TRBJ2-7; 12 bases line up with TRBD1. CDR1 is SGHRS and CDR2 is YFSETQ in the germline V gene. The CDR3 spans 14 residues. V shed 5 bases and J 6 bases; nucleotides not matched to a gene: 6. CDR3 loop: CASSTGTGGLEQYF. In DNA form, the CDR3 reads TGCGCCAGCAGTACCGGGACAGGGGGCCTCGAGCAGTACTTC.

The CDR3: CASCDLSTYEQYF. The CDR3 nucleotides read TGTGCCAGCTGTGACCTTTCGACCTACGAGCAGTACTTC. This chain uses TRBV18 with TRBJ2-7; D is ambiguous. This CDR3 is built from 13 residues. Germline CDR1 is KGHSH and CDR2 is LQKENI. The ends were cut back, 7 bases at V and 2 bases at J, with 12 bases in the middle.

The chain carries TRBV19 and TRBJ2-7; unclear D gene. Trimming cost V 5 bases and J 4 bases, with 15 bases left between them. The CDR3 is 14 residues long. Germline values: CDR1 LNHDA, CDR2 SQIVND (reference sequence). CDR3 in amino acids: CASSVKAYYYEQYF. Here the CDR3 DNA reads TGTGCCAGTAGTGTGAAGGCATACTATTACGAGCAGTACTTC.

This clone was seen only a few times. The genes are TRBV5-5 and TRBJ1-5; D is ambiguous. V was trimmed by 1 base and J by 7 bases, leaving 12 bases between them. This CDR3 has 14 amino acids. Germline CDR1 SGHKS, CDR2 YYEKEE (reference sequence). The CDR3 sequence is CASSLRRQGQPQHF. CDR3 bases: TGTGCCAGCAGCTTGCGTAGACAAGGGCAGCCCCAGCATTTT.

The CDR3 reads CASTLTAVNEKLFF. The DNA for the CDR3 is TGTGCCAGCACCCTAACTGCAGTTAATGAAAAACTGTTTTTT. V and J are TRBV28 and TRBJ1-4; D unresolved. CDR1 MDHEN and CDR2 SYDVKM come from the germline V gene. Trimming pared 7 bases from V and 4 bases from J, leaving 13 bases between. The CDR3 length is 14 residues.

This clone was observed a handful of times. This chain joins TRBV6-1 and TRBJ2-7, with D perhaps matching TRBD2 (6 bases). V dropped 6 bases and J dropped 1 base, with 16 bases sitting between them. The CDR3 is 15 residues long. CDR1 MNHNS and CDR2 SASEGT come from the germline V gene. This chain's CDR3 is CASRMAAGSSYEQYF. In DNA form, the CDR3 reads TGTGCCAGCAGAATGGCCGCGGGGTCGTCCTACGAGCAGTACTTC.

This clone was observed at least ten times. This chain links TRBV5-4 with TRBJ1-2; possibly TRBD1 for D (6 bases). The CDR3 covers 16 residues. CDR1 and CDR2 (germline): SGHNT, YYREEE (reference sequence). Trimming stripped 4 bases from V and 4 bases from J, with 20 bases between. The CDR3 DNA reads TGTGCCAGCAGCCCTCAGCGGGGGGCATCGTCCTATGGCTACACCTTC. It translates to CASSPQRGASSYGYTF.

The J gene is TRBJ2-1, the V gene TRBV28, with D perhaps TRBD1 or TRBD2 (5 bases each). The CDR3 sequence is 16 residues long. Trimming removed 4 bases at V and 5 bases at J, with 18 bases between. Germline-derived CDR1 and CDR2 are MDHEN and SYDVKM. The CDR3 nucleotides are TGTGCCAGCAGTTCCAGTCGAAGGGGAGTTAACAATGAGCAGTTCTTC. Amino acids: CASSSSRRGVNNEQFF. The complete variable domain, with remaining parts taken from reference TRBV28 and TRBJ2-1, reads DVKVTQSSRYLVKRTGEKVFLECVQDMDHENMFWYRQDPGLGLRLIYFSYDVKMKEKGDIPEGYSVSREKKERFSLILESASTNQTSMYLCASSSSRRGVNNEQFFGPGTRLTVL.

This sequence joins TRBV28 and TRBJ1-5, with TRBD1 as a possible D gene (5 bases). The CDR3 covers 15 residues. CDR1 and CDR2 from the germline V gene are MDHEN and SYDVKM. V was cut by 4 bases and J by 0 bases, with 10 bases left in between. CDR3 in amino acids: CASSSGDASNQPQHF. In DNA, the CDR3 is TGTGCCAGCAGTTCCGGGGACGCTAGCAATCAGCCCCAGCATTTT.